These 10 T cell receptor beta chains were all obtained from the same sample, sequenced in a study of cytomegalovirus exposure and HLA in healthy donors. The study ran its PCR with 60 Vbeta and 13 Jbeta primers. TCRdb's table, derived via immunoSEQ multiplex PCR, lists solely in-frame clones and lacks some. This sample carries roughly 100,000 clones, about 83% of them seen once, and the ten largest clones take roughly 6.1%. Sequenced sample: PBMCs. These receptors were collected from a man younger than 35 in good health and CMV-seronegative.

The chain couples TRBV7-6 to TRBJ2-1; 7 nucleotides agree with TRBD2. Trimming removed 1 base from V and 6 bases from J; junction bases left unmatched: 6. CDR3 length: 15 residues. The V gene's germline CDR1 is SGHVS and CDR2 FNYEAQ. CDR3 amino acids: CASSLGSGGANEQFF. The DNA of the CDR3 is TGTGCCAGCAGCTTAGGATCGGGAGGTGCCAATGAGCAGTTCTTC.

As DNA, the CDR3 is TGTGCCAGCAGCTTGGTTCAGGGGAACACTGAAGCTTTCTTT. It translates to CASSLVQGNTEAFF. V usage is TRBV5-5 and J usage is TRBJ1-1; tentative D call: TRBD1 (5 bases). Per germline, CDR1 SGHKS and CDR2 YYEKEE (reference sequence). Trimming stripped 0 bases from V and 1 base from J, with 7 bases between. The CDR3 sequence is 14 residues long.

This chain joins TRBV18 and TRBJ2-5; 7 nucleotides align to TRBD2. CDR3 length: 16 residues. Germline CDR1 and CDR2: KGHSH and LQKENI. V lost 1 base, J lost 5 bases, and 10 bases stayed unmatched. CDR3 DNA sequence: TGTGCCAGCTCACCACGGGAGACTAGCTCCTCGGAGACCCAGTACTTC. It yields the protein CASSPRETSSSETQYF.

This rearrangement joins TRBV21-1 to TRBJ2-2; no check of the table's D call, TRBD1, against the DNA was made. TRBV21-1 is labeled a pseudogene. The CDR3 totals 16 residues. CDR3 DNA sequence: TGTGCCAGCAGCTCTCCGGGACAGGGGTTTCCCGGGGAGCTGTTTTTT. Its translation is CASSSPGQGFPGELFF.

The chain combines TRBV5-1 with TRBJ2-1; 9 positions match TRBD2. CDR1 is SGHRS, CDR2 YFSETQ, per germline. Losses at the gene ends were 7 bases for V and 7 bases for J; bases not matched to a gene: 12. The CDR3 covers 15 residues. The CDR3 loop is CASGILAGTPNEQFF. The CDR3 DNA is TGCGCCAGCGGCATCCTAGCGGGGACGCCTAATGAGCAGTTCTTC. The variable domain in full, with the rest retrieved from reference TRBV5-1 and TRBJ2-1, is KAGVTQTPRYLIKTRGQQVTLSCSPISGHRSVSWYQQTPGQGLQFLFEYFSETQRNKGNFPGRFSGRQFSNSRSEMNVSTLELGDSALYLCASGILAGTPNEQFFGPGTRLTVL.

CDR3 bases: TGTGCCAGCAGTTTAAGGAGCTCCTACAATGAGCAGTTCTTC. Translation: CASSLRSSYNEQFF. The chain recombines TRBV27 with TRBJ2-1; no clear D gene. The germline V gene encodes CDR1 MNHEY and CDR2 SMNVEV (reference sequence). The length of the CDR3 is 14 residues. Trimming left V 2 bases short and J 0 bases short, with 5 bases between.

The V call is TRBV15, the J call TRBJ2-1; no clear D. The CDR3 loop spans 14 amino acids. V gave up 8 bases and J gave up 4 bases, with 15 bases separating them. Germline V gives CDR1 LNHNV, CDR2 YYDKDF (reference sequence). For the CDR3, the DNA is TGTGCCACCGGTTTGGGCGTTGTTTACAATGAGCAGTTCTTC. Translated: CATGLGVVYNEQFF.

The count of this clone is one. This chain joins TRBV2 and TRBJ1-1; a weak D match, TRBD1 (5 bases). V lost 10 bases, J lost 11 bases, and 17 bases lay in between. CDR3 length: 11 residues. Germline CDR1 and CDR2: SNHLY and FYNNEI. The CDR3 region is CATLKGVEAFF. CDR3 nucleotides: TGTGCCACCCTTAAAGGGGTGGAGGCTTTCTTT.

The V gene is TRBV6-5, the J gene TRBJ1-3; D perhaps matches TRBD1 (5 bases). This CDR3 spans 16 amino acids. Trimming stripped 1 base from V and 0 bases from J, with 10 bases between. The V gene's germline CDR1 is MNHEY and CDR2 SVGAGI. The CDR3 bases are TGTGCCAGCAGTTACTTCCGGACAAACTCTGGAAACACCATATATTTT. Protein product: CASSYFRTNSGNTIYF.

In this sample, this clone turned up a few times. The chain couples TRBV5-6 to TRBJ1-4, with D uncertain. CDR1 and CDR2 (germline): SGHDT, YYEEEE. Deletions cut 5 bases from V and 0 bases from J, with 14 bases between. The CDR3 consists of 16 residues. The CDR3 reads CASSSPPGATNEKLFF. The CDR3 DNA reads as TGTGCCAGCAGTTCTCCGCCCGGGGCAACTAATGAAAAACTGTTTTTT.